A single sample is the source of the 2 T cell receptor beta chains below, sequenced in a study of cytomegalovirus exposure and HLA in healthy donors. Using immunoSEQ multiplex PCR, the repertoire was profiled, and TCRdb retains in-frame clones only, with some absent. The data hold 120,000 or so clones, with approximately 95% observed a single time. The material sequenced was PBMCs. The receptors stem from a man aged 18 to 35 in good health and CMV-seronegative.

The V and J genes are TRBV7-3 and TRBJ2-7; 7 bases fit TRBD2. CDR1 is SGHTA, CDR2 FQGTGA, per germline. The CDR3 spans 14 residues. The trim removed 4 bases at V and 1 base at J, leaving 4 bases unmatched. The CDR3 reads CASSWASGSYEQYF. The CDR3 region has the DNA TGTGCCAGCAGCTGGGCTAGCGGTTCCTACGAGCAGTACTTC.

This clone was picked up one time. The chain joins TRBV29-1 to TRBJ2-7; D remains unclear. V was trimmed by 7 bases and J by 4 bases, leaving 26 bases between them. The CDR3 covers 16 residues. Germline loops: CDR1 SQVTM, CDR2 ANQGSEA. The chain's CDR3 is CSAGSCGPHHLYEQYF. The CDR3 DNA follows: TGCAGCGCCGGGTCCTGCGGCCCCCACCACCTTTACGAGCAGTACTTC.